Sequencing of this TCR beta chain was carried out in a study of blood T cell repertoires in COVID-19. Sequenced by immunoSEQ multiplex PCR; TCRdb stores in-frame clones only, minus some. This sample has roughly 350,000 clones; roughly 90% occur once, and the top ten carry under 20%. Living in 24 US areas, the participants were between roughly 18 and 90 years of age. CDR1 is SQVTM and CDR2 is ANQGSEA in the germline V gene. The CDR3 loop spans 13 amino acids. V lost 3 bases, J lost 5 bases, and 4 bases stayed unmatched. The specimen was PBMCs or T cells enriched from blood (not recorded which). This clonotype was obtained from a woman in her thirties who had recovered from COVID-19. The chain joins TRBV29-1 to TRBJ1-1; 9 bases line up with TRBD1. The CDR3 loop reads CSVDGTGRTEAFF. The CDR3 coding sequence is TGCAGCGTTGACGGGACAGGGAGAACTGAAGCTTTCTTT.